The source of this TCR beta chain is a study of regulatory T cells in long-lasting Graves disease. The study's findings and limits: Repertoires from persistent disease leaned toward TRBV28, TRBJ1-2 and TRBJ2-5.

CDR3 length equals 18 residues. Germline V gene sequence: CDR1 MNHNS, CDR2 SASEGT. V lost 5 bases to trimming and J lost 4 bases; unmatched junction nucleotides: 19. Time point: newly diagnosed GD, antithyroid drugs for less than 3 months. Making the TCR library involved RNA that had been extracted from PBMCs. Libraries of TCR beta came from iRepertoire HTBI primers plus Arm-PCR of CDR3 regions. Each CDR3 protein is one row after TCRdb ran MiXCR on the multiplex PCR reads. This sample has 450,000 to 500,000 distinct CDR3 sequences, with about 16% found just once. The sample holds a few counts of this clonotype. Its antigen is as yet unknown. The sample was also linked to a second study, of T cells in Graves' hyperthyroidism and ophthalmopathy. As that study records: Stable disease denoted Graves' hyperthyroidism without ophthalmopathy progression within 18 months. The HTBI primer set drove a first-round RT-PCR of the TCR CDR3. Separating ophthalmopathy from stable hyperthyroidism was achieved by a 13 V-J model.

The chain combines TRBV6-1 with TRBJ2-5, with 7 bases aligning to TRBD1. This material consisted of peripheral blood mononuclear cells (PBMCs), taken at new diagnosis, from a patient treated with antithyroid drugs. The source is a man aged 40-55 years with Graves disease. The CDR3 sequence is CASSLTRSNRGRLETQYF. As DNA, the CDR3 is TGTGCCAGCAGTCTAACTCGTTCGAACAGGGGCCGCCTAGAGACCCAGTACTTC.